This T cell receptor beta chain is from a study of cytomegalovirus exposure and HLA in healthy donors (dated by TCRdb to 2015 to 2018). About the investigation overall: An earlier analysis of roughly 500 of the donors reported about 250 Gb of sequence data and around 120 million unique TCR beta sequences from 150 million to 200 million T cells. Approximately 300 gigabases of sequencing data and tens of millions of unique TCR sequences made up an early release that covered about 640 HLA-typed donors. Among the roughly 390 genotyped donors, approximately 77% belonged to the genetic ancestry cluster associated with self-reported Caucasian donors. The aim of the study was to test whether cataloging public T cell receptors could identify signatures of past pathogen exposure. The study used immunosequencing to profile the T cell repertoires of approximately 640 subjects and linked those repertoires to cytomegalovirus serostatus. A separate validation cohort of about 110 different subjects was used in addition to the 666-subject first cohort. To predict cytomegalovirus infection status, the study combined high-throughput TCR immunosequencing, statistical association of individual TCRs with disease status, and machine learning. To study patterns of TCR occurrence, a later analysis re-analyzed previously published TCR beta repertoires from under 750 donors and added high-resolution HLA genotyping. The later analysis used no new phenotypic data to find candidate immune exposures, relying instead on TCR beta sequences and their occurrence across donors. An earlier analysis of 587 of the donors used high-throughput TCR beta sequencing to judge whether each TCR beta V gene segment behaved as functional or pseudogenic. Donor age, sex, ethnicity and CMV serostatus were compiled alongside the repertoire data. In a later genetic analysis, genome-wide SNP genotypes for about three fifths of the roughly 670 donors were used, and that subset was treated as a discovery cohort. Every discovery cohort repertoire had been produced on one sequencing platform. HLA typing covered class I and class II loci at four-digit resolution. Typing coverage varied by locus: about 620-630 donors for A, B, C, DRB1 and DQB1; approximately 500 for DQA1; 606 for DPA1; approximately 450 for DPB1. Because of strong linkage in the cohort, a handful of DR-DQ haplotypes were treated as single units for association and clustering. On average, roughly 250,000 unique TCR beta nucleotide sequences were sequenced per donor among a few hundred genotyped donors of the cohort, with roughly 18% of those sequences being non-productive. Here is what the overall study found, with its caveats: A further reported finding was that TCR beta sequences accurately predicted the HLA-A and HLA-B alleles for most subjects in the first cohort. Broadly in line with IMGT annotations, most TCR beta V segments showed up in productive rearrangements about 87% or about 30% of the time in an earlier analysis of 587 of the donors. In a later genetic analysis, a missense DCLRE1C variant was associated with V-gene and J-gene trimming of TCR beta chains, and the association was replicated in an independent cohort. In the study, some 160 TCR beta chains were listed as associated with cytomegalovirus. Several of the top co-occurrence clusters appeared to be linked to parvovirus B19, influenza, CMV and Epstein-Barr virus, according to a later analysis. According to a later analysis, most CMV-associated TCR beta chains appeared to be HLA-restricted, and the HLA associations seemed to be driven largely by CMV exposure. Because counts were too low, roughly 16 rarely observed V segments, including chromosome 9 orphons, were excluded from the earlier analysis of some 540 of the donors. Correlated functional status among segregating V segments might be attributable to linkage disequilibrium, but an unknown experimental factor could not be ruled out. Sequencing depth was assumed to be roughly uniform across donors in the presence/absence analyses, though that assumption may not hold. It was suggested by the authors that the approach could potentially be generalized to other disease states and immunological phenotypes. The sequencing pipeline was judged likely to have produced a cluster of highly shared sequence variants as a technical artifact. In vitro tests confirmed that a few of the cytomegalovirus-associated TCR beta chains recognize cytomegalovirus antigens. A later analysis found that HLA-associated TCR beta chains were more clonally expanded and had lower generation probabilities than equally common non-associated chains. When HLA alleles, especially DR and DQ, strongly co-occurred, attributing TCR associations to individual alleles was difficult. A later analysis found that TCR association rates varied across HLA loci, with DRB1 alleles showing the most associated TCRs and HLA-C alleles the fewest. Only TCR beta chains were sequenced in this cohort, and the absence of alpha or paired-chain data limited detectable features. Because HLA typing was missing for some donors at each locus, association tests included only the typed subset. Across donors, most TCR sequences were observed very rarely, whereas some public TCRs were present in many individuals. A later genetic analysis reported fewer N-insertions in productive TCRs among donors in an Asian-associated ancestry cluster than the roughly 700-donor mean. The classifier was reported to diagnose cytomegalovirus status with high specificity and sensitivity in both the original cohort and the validation cohort. At a false discovery rate of 0.05, a later analysis linked 15,000 to 20,000 TCR beta sequences to specific HLA alleles. Immune exposure information for the cohort was limited to CMV serostatus. Some IMGT-functional V segments, including TRBV6-2 and TRBV6-3, could not be distinguished by the 87-base-pair reads and were therefore excluded.

Its CDR3 holds 15 amino acids, cysteine through phenylalanine. Just the 45-base CDR3 DNA is kept, in frame starting at base 1. In the germline V gene (reference sequence), CDR1 corresponds to LNHDA and CDR2 to SQIVND. Trimming removed 5 bases from V and 2 bases from J; the gene matches leave 6 bases unexplained. Comments on this clone: The antigen this receptor binds is unknown. Nothing much larger sits one base from this clone, and base qualities are not available.

The library relied on the immunoSEQ multiplex PCR assay. For the multiplex PCR, a mixture combining 60 forward primers for TCR Vbeta segments and 13 reverse primers for TCR Jbeta segments was used. Amplification of the CDR3 region of rearranged TCR beta genes was performed with a multiplex PCR assay on genomic DNA. On the Illumina HiSeq System, the amplified TCR beta libraries were sequenced as 87-base-pair reads. The study's processing was this. In a later analysis, around 80 million unique TCR beta chains were counted across the 650 to 700 repertoires, and roughly 11 million of these chains were shared by at least two donors. Raw reads were error-corrected and collapsed into unique sequences with a nearest-neighbor algorithm that merged closely related sequences to remove PCR and sequencing errors. To assign V, D and J gene segments, CDR3 sequences were aligned to IMGT reference sequences. For a sequence to be retained, at least a six-nucleotide match to both a V gene segment and a J gene segment was required. A rearrangement was called productive if the CDR3 had no stop codons and remained in frame with V and J, and every other rearrangement was called non-productive. Following IMGT convention, CDR3 was defined as the stretch from the second conserved V-encoded cysteine to the conserved J-encoded phenylalanine. In an earlier analysis of some 550 of the donors, sequences lacking an unambiguous match to a single V gene segment were excluded. In an earlier analysis of approximately 550 of the donors, V segments were called functional above 56.7% productive rearrangements and were called segregating when the between-donor standard deviation exceeded 5%. To diagnose cytomegalovirus status from the catalog of TCR beta chain sequences, a statistical classification framework was built. In a later analysis, V and J genes were assigned by comparing TCR nucleotide sequences against IMGT/GENE-DB human TR gene sequences. In a later analysis, CDR3 sequences and most-parsimonious VDJ recombination scenarios were assigned using the TCRdist pipeline. In a later analysis, each TCR beta chain was defined by its CDR3 amino acid sequence together with its V-gene family, and reads lacking a unique V-gene family were excluded. In a later analysis, around 600 highly shared, low-generation-probability nucleotide sequences were removed to address suspected cross-contamination and a sequencing artifact. In a later analysis, a clonal expansion index was calculated for each public chain from normalized within-repertoire ranks of inferred template counts. Generation probabilities in a later analysis came from a VDJ recombination model fitted to out-of-frame rearrangements, and those results were checked against IGoR. A later analysis scored TCR-TCR, TCR-HLA and TCR-CMV co-occurrence with hypergeometric tests, applying a repertoire-size bias correction to TCR pairs. To estimate false discovery rates, a later analysis permuted the HLA or CMV assignments 20 times. In a later analysis, co-occurring TCRs were grouped with DBSCAN, and TCRdist sequence similarity was added when clustering was performed within HLA-allele-positive subsets. For co-occurrence clustering, repertoires with fewer than 30,000 or more than 120,000 public chains were excluded, along with five or six repertoires with anomalous nucleotide sharing. Entries here come from immuneACCESS through TCRdb and include only in-frame sequences with V and J called. Some clones fail to appear in such tables; in the studies checked, an unresolved V gene covers under half of the shortfall, and the cause of the remainder is unknown. The DNA gave D and trimming, while V, J and clone size come from that table. The sample table records roughly 190,000 clones; around four fifths of these occur just once. The ten biggest clones cover about 1% of the sample.

The cohort was made up of around 720 healthy bone marrow donors. At the time of sampling, all cohort members were nominally healthy, though unrecorded immune exposures were likely present. The donor tested CMV seronegative, placing the donor among the 300 to 400 seronegative members of the cohort. A peripheral blood sample was provided by each donor, and peripheral blood mononuclear cells were used for TCR beta sequencing. The Qiagen DNeasy Blood Extraction Kit was used to extract genomic DNA from the blood cell samples. Rearrangement joined TRBV19 to TRBJ1-2; TRBD1 lines up with 9 middle nucleotides. The sequencing input was PBMCs. The receptor's source is a woman between 40 and 55 years old in good health and CMV-seronegative. CDR3 loop: CASSPQGTGNYGYTF. The DNA sequence is as follows: TGTGCCAGTAGTCCCCAGGGGACAGGGAACTATGGCTACACCTTC.